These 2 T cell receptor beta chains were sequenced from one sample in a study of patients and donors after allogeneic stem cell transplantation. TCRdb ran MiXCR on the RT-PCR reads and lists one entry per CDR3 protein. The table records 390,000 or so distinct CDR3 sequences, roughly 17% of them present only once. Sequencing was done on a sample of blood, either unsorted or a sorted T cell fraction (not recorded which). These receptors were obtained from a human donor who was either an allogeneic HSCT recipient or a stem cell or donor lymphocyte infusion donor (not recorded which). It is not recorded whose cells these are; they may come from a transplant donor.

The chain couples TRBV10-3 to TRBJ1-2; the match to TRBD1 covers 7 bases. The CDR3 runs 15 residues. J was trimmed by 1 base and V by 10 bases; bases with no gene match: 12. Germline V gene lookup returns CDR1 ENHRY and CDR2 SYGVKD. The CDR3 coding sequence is TGTGCCACCCGGCGACAGGGAGGGGGTAACTATGGCTACACCTTC. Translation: CATRRQGGGNYGYTF.

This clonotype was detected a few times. CDR3 bases: TGCGCCAGCAGCTTGGAGAAGGGAGGTGGAATTCGCGGGGAGCTGTTTTTT. It specifies CASSLEKGGGIRGELFF. The chain joins TRBV5-1 to TRBJ2-2, with D tentatively TRBD2 (6 bases). The CDR3 totals 17 residues. The germline V and J ends were trimmed by 0 bases and 7 bases, with 19 bases remaining between them. The V gene's germline CDR1 is SGHRS and CDR2 YFSETQ.